This T cell receptor (beta chain) was sequenced for a study of CD8 T cells in ankylosing spondylitis. Study conclusions and caveats: Matched synovial fluid from ankylosing spondylitis patients was reported to be enriched for disease-linked clones.

Germline CDR1 SGHTA, CDR2 FQGNSA. This CDR3 is 11 amino acids long. Deletions cut 3 bases from V and 5 bases from J, with 4 bases between. This clonotype was found many times. Its target is unknown. One entry per CDR3 protein results from TCRdb running MiXCR on the 5' RACE reads. There are around 140,000 distinct CDR3 sequences in the sample; over 9.5% occur only once, and roughly 4.3% lies in the top ten. V and J are TRBV7-2 and TRBJ1-1; D gene ambiguous. The receptor comes from a female donor with ankylosing spondylitis or in good health (not recorded which). Material: blood, either unsorted or a sorted T cell fraction (not recorded which). CDR3 sequence reads: CASSFKTEAFF. CDR3 DNA: TGTGCCAGCAGCTTTAAGACTGAAGCTTTCTTT.